These 29 T cell receptor beta chains were all obtained from the same sample, sequenced in a study of blood T cell repertoires in COVID-19. Some clones are missing from TCRdb's copy, which holds only in-frame ones; the method was immunoSEQ multiplex PCR. Here the sample spans approximately 250,000 clones, around 89% being singletons. The source material was PBMCs or T cells enriched from blood (not recorded which). The receptors here all came from a young woman who had recovered from COVID-19.

The CDR3, as DNA: TGTGCCAGCAGCTTAGGAGGACTGGGGTACGAGCAGTACTTC. It yields the protein CASSLGGLGYEQYF. V usage is TRBV7-2 and J usage is TRBJ2-7; D is perhaps TRBD2 (5 bases). V was cut by 1 base and J by 4 bases, with 11 bases left in between. Germline V gives CDR1 SGHTA, CDR2 FQGNSA. The CDR3 is made up of 14 amino acids.

The genes are TRBV7-3 and TRBJ1-2; maybe TRBD1 (6 bases). The CDR3 is 14 amino acids. Trimming cost V 5 bases and J 7 bases, with 17 bases left between them. The V gene's germline CDR1 is SGHTA and CDR2 FQGTGA. CDR3 sequence (DNA): TGTGCCAGCAGCCTCGAGGGGGATATTGGTGGCTACACCTTC. Amino acid sequence: CASSLEGDIGGYTF.

This chain links TRBV5-1 with TRBJ2-3, with a possible D match to TRBD1 (5 bases). V lost 5 bases, J lost 1 base, and 26 bases lay in between. Germline lookup yields CDR1 SGHRS and CDR2 YFSETQ. This CDR3 spans 19 amino acids. The CDR3 here is CASRGVWAGFVTGTDTQYF. The DNA for the CDR3 is TGCGCCAGCAGGGGCGTATGGGCAGGGTTCGTCACAGGCACAGATACGCAGTATTTT.

The chain carries TRBV19 and TRBJ2-2; tentative D call: TRBD2 (7 bases). With 7 bases removed from V and 5 bases from J, the gap between germline ends came to 23 bases. This CDR3 is 17 amino acids long. CDR1 and CDR2 (germline): LNHDA, SQIVND (reference sequence). In nucleotides, the CDR3 is TGTGCCAGTACTCCCCAAAGCAAGGGGGGGCGGACCGGGGAGCTGTTTTTT. It specifies CASTPQSKGGRTGELFF. Complete variable domain (other parts from reference TRBV19 and TRBJ2-2): DGGITQSPKYLFRKEGQNVTLSCEQNLNHDAMYWYRQDPGQGLRLIYYSQIVNDFQKGDIAEGYSVSREKKESFPLTVTSAQKNPTAFYLCASTPQSKGGRTGELFFGEGSRLTVL.

The chain is built from TRBV19 and TRBJ2-2, with 10 bases matching TRBD2. The junction had 8 bases not matched to a gene; V was cut back by 3 bases and J by 1 base. Per germline, CDR1 LNHDA and CDR2 SQIVND (reference sequence). The CDR3 has 18 residues. The CDR3 reads CASSMRAGGPRNTGELFF. In DNA form, the CDR3 reads TGTGCCAGTAGTATGAGAGCGGGAGGGCCGCGGAACACCGGGGAGCTGTTTTTT.

This chain connects TRBV11-1 to TRBJ2-1, with TRBD1 identical over 7 bases. V lost 3 bases to trimming and J lost 16 bases; unmatched junction nucleotides: 9. CDR1 SGHAT and CDR2 FQDESV come from the germline V gene (reference sequence). This CDR3 is 12 amino acids long. CDR3 protein: CASSLGAGTAFF. The CDR3 DNA is TGTGCCAGCAGCTTGGGGGCCGGGACAGCTTTCTTC.

The chain is built from TRBV4-3 and TRBJ1-2; the D is unclear. The V and J ends lost 1 base and 1 base respectively, with 16 bases between them. CDR1 and CDR2 (germline): LGHNA, YSLEER. This CDR3 contains 17 residues. The CDR3 nucleotides read TGCGCCAGCAGCCAAGGAGGAATGCAGCACCTTAACTATGGCTACACCTTC. Its translation is CASSQGGMQHLNYGYTF.

The chain joins TRBV15 to TRBJ1-5, with TRBD1 matching 9 bases. Looked up from germline, CDR1 is LNHNV and CDR2 is YYDKDF (reference sequence). CDR3 length equals 17 residues. V lost 2 bases and J lost 7; bases outside the gene matches: 12. The DNA for the CDR3 is TGTGCCACCAGCAGACTAGAGGAACAGGGGGCCGGGCAGCCCCAGCATTTT. Translated, it gives CATSRLEEQGAGQPQHF. Using reference TRBV15 and TRBJ1-5 for the parts outside the CDR3, the full variable domain is DAMVIQNPRYQVTQFGKPVTLSCSQTLNHNVMYWYQQKSSQAPKLLFHYYDKDFNNEADTPDNFQSRRPNTSFCFLDIRSPGLGDTAMYLCATSRLEEQGAGQPQHFGDGTRLSIL.

The V gene is TRBV10-3, the J gene TRBJ1-1; 7 bases fit TRBD1. The germline gives CDR1 ENHRY, CDR2 SYGVKD. The CDR3 has 14 residues. The trim removed 4 bases at V and 3 bases at J, leaving 5 bases unmatched. The CDR3, as DNA: TGTGCCATCAGTGGGGGGACAGAACACACTGAAGCTTTCTTT. It specifies CAISGGTEHTEAFF.

V and J are TRBV3-1 (or the pseudogene TRBV3-2) and TRBJ1-4; 8 nucleotides match TRBD1. The CDR3 loop spans 14 amino acids. V lost 5 bases to trimming and J lost 7 bases; unmatched junction nucleotides: 6. Per the germline V gene, CDR1 is LGHDT and CDR2 is YNNKEL (reference sequence). CDR3 region: CASSIGQGGEKLFF. CDR3 in DNA: TGTGCCAGCAGCATTGGACAGGGAGGTGAAAAACTGTTTTTT.

CDR3 loop: CASSYPRDKLPTQQYF. The CDR3 DNA follows: TGTGCCAGCAGTTATCCCAGGGACAAGCTTCCTACGCAGCAGTACTTC. The genes are TRBV6-2 or TRBV6-3 and TRBJ2-7, with a possible D match to TRBD1 (6 bases). The length of the CDR3 is 16 residues. CDR1 is MNHEY, CDR2 SVGEGT, per germline. V was trimmed by 3 bases and J by 8 bases, leaving 23 bases between them.

The CDR3 protein is CASSINSGRDGEQYF. CDR3 nucleotide sequence: TGTGCCAGTAGTATAAACTCCGGGAGAGACGGCGAGCAGTACTTC. The V gene is TRBV19, the J gene TRBJ2-7; D is possibly TRBD2 (6 bases). The germline V gene has CDR1 LNHDA and CDR2 SQIVND (reference sequence). V lost 2 bases and J 6 bases, leaving 17 bases between the germline ends. CDR3 length equals 15 residues.

The chain has TRBV25-1 and TRBJ2-7; D uncertain. The V and J ends lost 6 bases and 3 bases respectively, with 12 bases between them. Germline lookup yields CDR1 MGHDK and CDR2 SYGVNS. This CDR3 region has 13 residues. The CDR3 nucleotides are TGTGCCAGCAGGAATGAGGTGGACTACGAGCAGTACTTC. This encodes CASRNEVDYEQYF.

This sequence joins TRBV6-5 and TRBJ1-1, with a possible D match to TRBD1 (6 bases). The CDR3 loop spans 13 amino acids. CDR1 is MNHEY, CDR2 SVGAGI, per germline. The V end was cut by 8 bases, the J end by 0 bases, with 10 bases between. The CDR3 sequence is CASWGGLNTEAFF. The CDR3 coding sequence is TGTGCCAGCTGGGGGGGCTTGAACACTGAAGCTTTCTTT.

The chain carries TRBV6-2 or TRBV6-3 and TRBJ1-3; a weak D match, TRBD1 (5 bases). Germline CDR1 and CDR2: MNHEY and SVGEGT. Trimming stripped 2 bases from V and 1 base from J, with 15 bases between. The CDR3 is 17 amino acids. The CDR3 DNA is TGTGCCAGCAGTTACGGGGCCCAGGCGCCTTCTGGAAACACCATATATTTT. It encodes CASSYGAQAPSGNTIYF.

The chain's CDR3 is CASSRTGGLAGELFF. The CDR3 DNA follows: TGTGCCAGCAGCCGGACAGGGGGCTTGGCCGGGGAGCTGTTTTTT. This chain connects TRBV27 to TRBJ2-2; the match to TRBD1 covers 11 bases. Germline CDR1 reads MNHEY; CDR2 reads SMNVEV (reference sequence). The CDR3 is 15 residues long. J was trimmed by 6 bases and V by 6 bases; bases with no gene match: 6.

The chain has TRBV3-1 (or the pseudogene TRBV3-2) and TRBJ1-2; 8 bases fit TRBD1. Germline values: CDR1 LGHDT, CDR2 YNNKEL (reference sequence). V lost 3 bases to trimming and J lost 8 bases; unmatched junction nucleotides: 5. The CDR3 contains 13 residues. CDR3 nucleotide sequence: TGTGCCAGCAGCCAGGACAGGGTATGGGGCTACACCTTC. As protein: CASSQDRVWGYTF.

The rearrangement uses TRBV24-1 and TRBJ2-3; TRBD2 is a possible D gene (6 bases). Trimming removed 9 bases from V and 0 bases from J, with 12 bases in between. CDR3 length equals 14 residues. The V gene's germline CDR1 is KGHDR and CDR2 SFDVKD. DNA for the CDR3: TGTGCCACCCACGCGGGGCCTAGCACAGATACGCAGTATTTT. Encoded protein: CATHAGPSTDTQYF.

The CDR3 nucleotides read TGTGCCAGCAGCCAAGCGGGAGTAGTGTACTTC. Its protein is CASSQAGVVYF. The V gene is TRBV14, the J gene TRBJ2-4; tentative D call: TRBD2 (6 bases). Per germline, CDR1 SGHDN and CDR2 FVKESK. This CDR3 contains 11 residues. V was pared by 1 base and J by 15 bases, with 10 bases between.

J is TRBJ2-7 and V is TRBV6-5; TRBD2 matches at 10 bases. This CDR3 has 13 residues. The germline gives CDR1 MNHEY, CDR2 SVGAGI. Trimming removed 10 bases from V and 3 bases from J; junction bases left unmatched: 6. CDR3 DNA sequence: TGTGCCATCCGGACTAGCGGCCACTACGAGCAGTACTTC. It translates to CAIRTSGHYEQYF.

The sample holds a few counts of this clone. The genes are TRBV10-3 and TRBJ1-1, with D possibly matching TRBD1 (5 bases). This CDR3 comprises 15 residues. The V end was cut by 8 bases, the J end by 2 bases, with 18 bases between. Per germline, CDR1 ENHRY and CDR2 SYGVKD. The CDR3 DNA reads as TGTGCCATCGGGGAGGTGGTAGGGGCTAACACTGAAGCTTTCTTT. This sequence encodes CAIGEVVGANTEAFF.

The CDR3 loop reads CSAIQGGDYGYTF. The DNA for the CDR3 is TGCAGCGCGATACAGGGGGGAGACTATGGCTACACCTTC. The rearrangement uses TRBV29-1 and TRBJ1-2; TRBD1 agrees at 8 bases. V lost 7 bases to trimming and J lost 3 bases; unmatched junction nucleotides: 7. Germline V gives CDR1 SQVTM, CDR2 ANQGSEA. The CDR3 loop spans 13 amino acids.

V gene TRBV19 combines with J gene TRBJ2-1; a weak D match, TRBD1 (6 bases). The CDR3 extends over 12 amino acids. Germline V gives CDR1 LNHDA, CDR2 SQIVND (reference sequence). V lost 8 bases and J lost 5, with 10 bases in between. The CDR3 region has the DNA TGTGCCAGTTTGCGGACAGACAATGAGCAGTTCTTC. Its protein is CASLRTDNEQFF.

The genes are TRBV18 and TRBJ2-1; 9 positions match TRBD1. CDR3 length equals 15 residues. The germline CDR1 and CDR2 sequences are KGHSH and LQKENI. Trimming removed 3 bases from V and 9 bases from J; junction bases left unmatched: 9. CDR3 protein: CASSPPGQGLGEQFF. The CDR3 DNA follows: TGTGCCAGCTCACCCCCGGGACAGGGATTAGGTGAGCAGTTCTTC.

This chain connects TRBV7-2 to TRBJ1-5; TRBD1 matches 8 bases. This CDR3 is built from 15 residues. CDR1 and CDR2 from the germline V gene are SGHTA and FQGNSA. J gave up 2 bases and V 4 bases, and 4 bases lay outside the gene matches. The CDR3 sequence: CASSSRQGRNQPQHF. CDR3 nucleotides: TGTGCCAGCAGCTCCAGACAGGGGCGCAATCAGCCCCAGCATTTT.

J is TRBJ1-2 and V is TRBV15; D not resolved. Germline CDR1 and CDR2: LNHNV and YYDKDF (reference sequence). Trimming took 3 bases from V and 4 from J, leaving 6 bases between them. This CDR3 has 12 residues. The chain's CDR3 is CATSSQFYGYTF. As DNA, the CDR3 is TGTGCCACCAGCAGTCAATTCTATGGCTACACCTTC.

This chain links TRBV19 with TRBJ2-1; 14 positions agree with TRBD2. The CDR3 covers 16 residues. The V gene's germline CDR1 is LNHDA and CDR2 SQIVND (reference sequence). The trim removed 0 bases at V and 10 bases at J, leaving 5 bases unmatched. The CDR3 loop reads CASSIDPGLAGEEQFF. The CDR3 DNA reads TGTGCCAGTAGTATAGATCCGGGACTAGCGGGAGAAGAGCAGTTCTTC. Full variable domain (rest looked up from reference TRBV19 and TRBJ2-1): DGGITQSPKYLFRKEGQNVTLSCEQNLNHDAMYWYRQDPGQGLRLIYYSQIVNDFQKGDIAEGYSVSREKKESFPLTVTSAQKNPTAFYLCASSIDPGLAGEEQFFGPGTRLTVL.

This chain joins TRBV28 and TRBJ1-2; D not certain. Germline CDR1 and CDR2: MDHEN and SYDVKM. V was trimmed by 3 bases and J by 0 bases, leaving 8 bases between them. CDR3 length equals 14 residues. CDR3 sequence reads: CASSFEGSNYGYTF. As DNA, the CDR3 is TGTGCCAGCAGTTTTGAGGGTTCTAACTATGGCTACACCTTC.

The chain combines TRBV20-1 with TRBJ2-1, with 8 bases that match TRBD2. The germline V gene has CDR1 DFQATT and CDR2 SNEGSKA (reference sequence). The CDR3 runs 17 residues. V trimming: 3 bases; J trimming: 6 bases; junction bases outside the gene matches: 16. Here the CDR3 reads CSASNPWTSRRRNEQFF. The CDR3 nucleotides read TGCAGTGCTAGTAACCCCTGGACTAGCCGGAGGCGCAATGAGCAGTTCTTC.